This T cell receptor beta chain stems from a study of blood T cell repertoires in COVID-19. Overall study: Researchers got acute and convalescent COVID-19 samples from the United States, Italy and Spain. The cDNA or gDNA used as material had been derived from T cells, B-cell-depleted T cells, or PBMCs.

As handled by the study authors: Using reference gene primer amplification, nucleated cell counts were estimated. The assay was immunoSEQ multiplex PCR, and TCRdb's table has in-frame clones only and misses some. For V, J and clone size, that table is used; D and trimming come from the DNA. The sample includes roughly 150,000 clones, around 89% of them seen just once. Per the germline V gene, CDR1 is SNHLY and CDR2 is FYNNEI. This CDR3 comprises 13 residues. V lost 3 bases and J 2 bases, leaving 8 bases between the germline ends. The clonotype was recovered from a man aged 45-65 years who had recovered from COVID-19. The J gene is TRBJ2-7, the V gene TRBV2, with TRBD2 as a possible D gene (6 bases). Specimen: peripheral blood. CDR3: CASSDAGTYEQYF. The CDR3 bases are TGTGCCAGCAGTGACGCGGGAACCTACGAGCAGTACTTC.